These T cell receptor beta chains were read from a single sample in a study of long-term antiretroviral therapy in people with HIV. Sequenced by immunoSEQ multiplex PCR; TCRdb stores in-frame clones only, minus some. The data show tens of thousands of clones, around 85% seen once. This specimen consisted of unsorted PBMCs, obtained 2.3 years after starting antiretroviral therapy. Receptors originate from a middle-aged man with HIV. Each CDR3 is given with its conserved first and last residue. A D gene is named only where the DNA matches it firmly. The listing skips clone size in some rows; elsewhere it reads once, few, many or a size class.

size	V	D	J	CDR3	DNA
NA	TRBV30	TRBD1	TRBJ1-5	CAWSEPGQGVNSNQPQHF	TGTGCCTGGAGTGAACCGGGACAGGGAGTTAATAGCAATCAGCCCCAGCATTTT
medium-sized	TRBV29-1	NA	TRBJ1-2	CSVKGNYGYTF	TGCAGCGTGAAGGGGAACTATGGCTACACCTTC
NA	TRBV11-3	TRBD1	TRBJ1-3	CASSAQQGGSGNTIYF	TGTGCCAGCAGCGCACAACAGGGGGGCTCTGGAAACACCATATATTTT
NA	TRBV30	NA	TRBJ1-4	CAWSDIDNEKLFF	TGTGCCTGGAGTGATATCGATAATGAAAAACTGTTTTTT
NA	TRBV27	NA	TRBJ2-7	CASSFLKDSAYEQYF	TGTGCCAGCAGTTTCCTAAAGGACAGCGCCTACGAGCAGTACTTC
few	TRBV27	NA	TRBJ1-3	CASRDPLNTIYF	TGTGCCAGCAGAGACCCATTAAACACCATATATTTT
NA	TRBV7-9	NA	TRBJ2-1	CASSLDSPKEFF	TGTGCCAGCAGCTTAGACAGCCCTAAGGAGTTCTTC
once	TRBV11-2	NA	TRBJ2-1	CASSPEQGIYNEQFF	TGTGCCAGCAGTCCGGAGCAGGGAATCTACAATGAGCAGTTCTTC
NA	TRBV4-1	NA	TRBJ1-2	CASSQDPGYRAGYTF	TGCGCCAGCAGCCAAGACCCCGGATACCGCGCTGGCTACACCTTC
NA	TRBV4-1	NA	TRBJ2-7	CASSQISGEQYF	TGCGCCAGCAGCCAAATATCGGGCGAGCAGTACTTC
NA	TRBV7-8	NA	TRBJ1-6	CASSLDRGPYNSPLHF	TGTGCCAGCAGCTTAGATCGGGGCCCCTATAATTCACCCCTCCACTTT
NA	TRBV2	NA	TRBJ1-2	CASSDPYGYTF	TGTGCCAGCAGCGATCCCTATGGCTACACCTTC
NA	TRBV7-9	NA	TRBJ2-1	CASSSWTPEQFF	TGTGCCAGCAGCTCATGGACTCCCGAGCAGTTCTTC
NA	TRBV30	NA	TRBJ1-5	CAWSYGQGNQPQHF	TGTGCCTGGAGTTACGGGCAGGGTAATCAGCCCCAGCATTTT
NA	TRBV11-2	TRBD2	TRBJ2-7	CASSLGGGFYEQYF	TGTGCCAGCAGCTTAGGGGGGGGATTCTACGAGCAGTACTTC
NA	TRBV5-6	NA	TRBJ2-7	CASSFPPGGSYEQYF	TGTGCCAGCAGCTTCCCTCCCGGGGGATCCTACGAACAGTACTTC
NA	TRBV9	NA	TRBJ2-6	CASSGQSSGANVLTF	TGTGCCAGCAGCGGACAGAGCTCTGGGGCCAACGTCCTGACTTTC
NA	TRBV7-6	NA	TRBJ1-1	CASSLDRTTEAFF	TGTGCCAGCAGCTTAGACAGAACCACTGAAGCTTTCTTT
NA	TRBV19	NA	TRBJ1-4	CASSTDQEKLFF	TGTGCCAGTAGTACCGACCAAGAAAAACTGTTTTTT
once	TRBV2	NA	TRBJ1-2	CASSGLLIGGYTF	TGTGCCAGCAGTGGACTGTTAATCGGTGGCTACACCTTC
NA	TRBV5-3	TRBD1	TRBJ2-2	CARSLGGDREGPRPGGELFF	TGTGCCAGAAGCTTGGGGGGGGACAGGGAGGGTCCCCGACCTGGCGGGGAGCTGTTTTTT
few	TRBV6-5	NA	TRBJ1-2	CASSLGAHYGYTF	TGTGCCAGCAGCCTTGGAGCCCACTATGGCTACACCTTC
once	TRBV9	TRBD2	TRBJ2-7	CASSPTSVNSYEQYF	TGTGCCAGCAGCCCGACTAGCGTAAACTCCTACGAGCAGTACTTC
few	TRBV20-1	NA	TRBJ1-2	CSAWTENGYTF	TGCAGTGCTTGGACAGAGAATGGCTACACCTTC
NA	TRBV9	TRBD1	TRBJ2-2	CASSVDPRAGGNTGELFF	TGTGCCAGCAGCGTAGATCCCCGAGCAGGGGGCAACACCGGGGAGCTGTTTTTT
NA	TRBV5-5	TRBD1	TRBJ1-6	CVSSLSQGAGSSPLHF	TGTGTCAGCAGCTTGTCACAGGGGGCAGGGAGTTCACCCCTCCACTTT
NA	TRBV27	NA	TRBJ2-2	CASSLAGAGELFF	TGTGCCAGCAGTTTAGCAGGGGCCGGGGAGCTGTTTTTT
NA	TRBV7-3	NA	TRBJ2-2	CASSLGANTGELFF	TGTGCCAGCAGCTTAGGGGCTAACACCGGGGAGCTGTTTTTT
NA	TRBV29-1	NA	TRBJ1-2	CSCPQTPGGYGYTF	TGCAGCTGTCCCCAAACACCGGGGGGCTATGGCTACACCTTC
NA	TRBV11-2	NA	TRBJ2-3	CASSLDRGRAGDTQYF	TGTGCCAGCAGCTTAGATCGGGGACGAGCAGGAGATACGCAGTATTTT
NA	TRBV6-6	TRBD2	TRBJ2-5	CASSIAGYQETQYF	TGTGCCAGCAGTATAGCGGGATACCAAGAGACCCAGTACTTC
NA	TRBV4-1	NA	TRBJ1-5	CASSQTEDQPQHF	TGCGCCAGCAGCCAAACAGAGGATCAGCCCCAGCATTTT
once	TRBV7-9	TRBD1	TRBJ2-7	CASSSGTGSLGLSYEQYF	TGTGCCAGCAGCTCCGGGACAGGGTCCCTTGGTTTATCCTACGAGCAGTACTTC
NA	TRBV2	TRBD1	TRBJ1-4	CASSDPGTGSDHRNEKLFF	TGTGCCAGCAGTGACCCAGGGACAGGTTCAGATCATAGAAATGAAAAACTGTTTTTT
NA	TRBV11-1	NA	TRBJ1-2	CASSRGTYGYTF	TGTGCCAGCAGCAGGGGGACCTATGGCTACACCTTC
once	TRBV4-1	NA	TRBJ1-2	CASSQDQSTTVLWGYTF	TGCGCCAGCAGCCAAGATCAGAGTACAACTGTCTTGTGGGGCTACACCTTC
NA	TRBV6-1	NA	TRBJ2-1	CASGIGYNEQFF	TGTGCCAGCGGCATAGGCTACAATGAGCAGTTCTTC
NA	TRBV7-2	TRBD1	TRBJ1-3	CASSFRDSNGNTIYF	TGTGCCAGCAGCTTCCGGGACAGCAATGGAAACACCATATATTTT
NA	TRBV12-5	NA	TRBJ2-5	CASGLGDPREETQYF	TGTGCTAGTGGTTTGGGGGACCCTAGGGAGGAGACCCAGTACTTC
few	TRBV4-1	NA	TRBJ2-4	CASSLGTTLTKNIQYF	TGCGCCAGCAGCCTCGGGACGACTTTAACCAAAAACATTCAGTACTTC
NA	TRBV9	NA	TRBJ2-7	CASSIMDGREQYF	TGTGCCAGCAGCATAATGGATGGACGCGAGCAGTACTTC
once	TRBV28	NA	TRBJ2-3	CASSFEYAMRDTQYF	TGTGCCAGCAGCTTTGAATACGCGATGAGAGATACGCAGTATTTT
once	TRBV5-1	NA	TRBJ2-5	CASSLGGLGAGTQYF	TGCGCCAGCAGCTTGGGAGGGCTGGGCGCGGGGACCCAGTACTTC
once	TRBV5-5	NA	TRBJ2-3	CASSLGDTQYF	TGTGCCAGCAGCTTGGGAGATACGCAGTATTTT
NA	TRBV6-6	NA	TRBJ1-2	CASTSPGTANYGYTF	TGTGCCAGCACCAGCCCAGGGACTGCTAACTATGGCTACACCTTC
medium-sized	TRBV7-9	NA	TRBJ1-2	CASSLAGPQGYTF	TGTGCCAGCAGCTTAGCAGGGCCCCAGGGCTACACCTTC
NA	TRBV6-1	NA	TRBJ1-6	CASSEAGTWGNSPLHF	TGTGCCAGCAGTGAAGCGGGGACTTGGGGGAATTCACCCCTCCACTTT
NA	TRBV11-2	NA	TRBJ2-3	CASRHRGTVSTDTQYF	TGTGCCAGCAGGCATCGCGGGACTGTTTCCACAGATACGCAGTATTTT
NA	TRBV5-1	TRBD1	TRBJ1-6	CASSPGQGYSPLHF	TGCGCCAGCAGCCCGGGACAGGGGTATTCACCCCTCCACTTT
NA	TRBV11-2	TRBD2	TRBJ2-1	CASSSQLAGGHEQFF	TGTGCCAGCAGCTCACAGCTAGCGGGGGGCCATGAGCAGTTCTTC
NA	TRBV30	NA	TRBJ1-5	CAWSGNGGNQPQHF	TGTGCCTGGAGTGGGAATGGCGGCAATCAGCCCCAGCATTTT
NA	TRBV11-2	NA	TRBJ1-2	CASSLGFREGSYGYTF	TGTGCCAGCAGCTTAGGCTTTAGAGAAGGCAGCTATGGCTACACCTTC
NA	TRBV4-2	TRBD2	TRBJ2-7	CASSQELAGVYEQYF	TGTGCCAGCAGCCAAGAACTAGCGGGAGTCTACGAGCAGTACTTC
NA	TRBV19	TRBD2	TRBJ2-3	CASRLAGGGTDTQYF	TGTGCCAGTAGGCTAGCGGGAGGCGGCACAGATACGCAGTATTTT
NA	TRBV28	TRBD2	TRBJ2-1	CASSLQLAGGEQFF	TGTGCCAGCAGTTTACAACTAGCGGGGGGGGAGCAGTTCTTC
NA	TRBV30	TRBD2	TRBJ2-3	CAWSVQRGGTDTQYF	TGTGCCTGGAGTGTACAGCGGGGGGGCACAGATACGCAGTATTTT
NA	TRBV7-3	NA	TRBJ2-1	CASSSGTGVNEQFF	TGTGCCAGCAGCTCAGGGACTGGGGTAAATGAGCAGTTCTTC
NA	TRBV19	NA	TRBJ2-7	CASSITFAGYEQYF	TGTGCCAGTAGTATTACTTTTGCAGGGTACGAGCAGTACTTC
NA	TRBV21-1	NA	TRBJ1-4	CATLRCQGRLGEKLFF	TGTGCCACCCTTCGCTGCCAGGGGCGTCTAGGAGAAAAACTGTTTTTT
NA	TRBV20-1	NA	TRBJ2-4	CSASRQGGQYF	TGCAGTGCGAGTAGACAGGGAGGGCAGTACTTC